Each of the 25 T cell receptor beta chains below was sequenced from the same sample in a study of glioma-infiltrating T cells after dendritic cell vaccination. Some clones are missing from TCRdb's copy, which holds only in-frame ones; the method was immunoSEQ multiplex PCR. The sample holds about 95,000 clones, roughly 84% seen once. Sequences were derived from blood, sampled before dendritic cell vaccination. These receptors were collected from a human donor with glioblastoma.

The chain has TRBV11-2 and TRBJ1-4; 9 nucleotides agree with TRBD1. With V trimmed by 5 bases and J by 3 bases, 7 bases remained unmatched. Germline assignment: CDR1 SGHAT and CDR2 FQNNGV. This CDR3 comprises 16 residues. The CDR3 sequence: CASSPGQGRSNEKLFF. DNA for the CDR3: TGTGCCAGCAGCCCAGGACAGGGGCGATCTAATGAAAAACTGTTTTTT.

The chain has TRBV7-9 and TRBJ2-5; 7 positions match TRBD2. The CDR3 is 15 residues long. The V gene's germline CDR1 is SEHNR and CDR2 FQNEAQ (reference sequence). V shed 5 bases, J shed 2 bases, and the junction held 8 bases outside the gene matches. The CDR3 is CASSPRDYAQETQYF. DNA for the CDR3: TGTGCCAGCAGCCCACGGGACTACGCTCAAGAGACCCAGTACTTC.

This clone showed up just once. The genes are TRBV6-5 and TRBJ1-2, with D maybe TRBD1 (6 bases). This CDR3 spans 15 amino acids. Between the trimmed V and J ends, which lost 0 bases and 8 bases, there was a span of 16 bases. The germline CDR1 and CDR2 sequences are MNHEY and SVGAGI. CDR3 sequence: CASSYSFGVGAGYTF. The CDR3 DNA reads as TGTGCCAGCAGTTACTCCTTCGGGGTGGGGGCCGGCTACACCTTC.

The chain links TRBV7-5 to TRBJ2-7; TRBD2, the table's D call, was not compared with the DNA. TRBV7-5 is a pseudogene locus. This CDR3 spans 11 amino acids. As DNA, the CDR3 is TGTGTCAGAAGCTTAGTATACGAGCAGTACTTC. Amino acids: CVRSLVYEQYF.

CDR3 DNA: TGTGCCAGCAGCTCTAGACTGAGGACAGGGGGAGACTATGGCTACACCTTC. It specifies CASSSRLRTGGDYGYTF. The rearrangement uses TRBV5-4 and TRBJ1-2; 10 bases match TRBD1. Germline trimming cut 3 bases from V and 3 bases from J; bases unmatched to any gene: 11. The length of the CDR3 is 17 residues. The germline gives CDR1 SGHNT, CDR2 YYREEE (reference sequence). Supplemented by reference TRBV5-4 and TRBJ1-2, the full variable domain reads ETGVTQSPTHLIKTRGQQVTLRCSSQSGHNTVSWYQQALGQGPQFIFQYYREEENGRGNFPPRFSGLQFPNYSSELNVNALELDDSALYLCASSSRLRTGGDYGYTFGSGTRLTVV.

Note on this clone: One end of the junction is discordant with germline, which a read error may explain. The chain links TRBV5-1 to TRBJ2-7; D is ambiguous. In germline, CDR1 is SGHRS, CDR2 YFSETQ. The CDR3 has 13 amino acids. In DNA, the CDR3 is TGCGCCAGCAGCACCGCCTACTCCTACGGGCAGTACTTC. It encodes CASSTAYSYGQYF.

This clone was detected only a few times. The chain employs TRBV27 and TRBJ2-4; tentative D call: TRBD2 (7 bases). V was cut by 6 bases and J by 1 base, with 13 bases left in between. The CDR3 totals 15 residues. From germline, CDR1 is MNHEY and CDR2 SMNVEV (reference sequence). The CDR3 nucleotides read TGTGCCAGCAGGCAAGCGGGACATGCCAAAAACATTCAGTACTTC. Its translation: CASRQAGHAKNIQYF.

This chain connects TRBV30 to TRBJ2-1; possible D gene TRBD1, 5 bases. Between the trimmed V and J ends, which lost 2 bases and 1 base, there was a span of 12 bases. The CDR3 is made up of 15 amino acids. CDR1 GTSNPN and CDR2 SVGIG come from the germline V gene (reference sequence). CDR3 DNA sequence: TGTGCCTGGAGTTTGCAGGGCTATTCCTACAATGAGCAGTTCTTC. It encodes CAWSLQGYSYNEQFF.

The V call is TRBV12-5, the J call TRBJ2-7, with 8 bases fitting TRBD2. Germline loops: CDR1 LGHNT, CDR2 FRNRAP. J was trimmed by 3 bases and V by 6 bases; bases with no gene match: 10. The CDR3 covers 15 residues. The CDR3 DNA sequence: TGTGCTAGTGGGCCCCTCGAGCGGGAGAGCTACGAGCAGTACTTC. Amino acids: CASGPLERESYEQYF.

The V gene is TRBV2, the J gene TRBJ2-1, with unresolved D. V dropped 5 bases and J dropped 3 bases, with 8 bases sitting between them. Germline V gene lookup returns CDR1 SNHLY and CDR2 FYNNEI. The CDR3 spans 13 residues. The CDR3 loop is CASSRLYYNEQFF. In DNA form, the CDR3 reads TGTGCCAGCAGTCGTCTTTACTACAATGAGCAGTTCTTC.

The sample holds one count of this clone. The chain recombines TRBV7-8 with TRBJ2-7; D is uncertain. CDR3 length: 14 amino acids. Germline V lookup: CDR1 SGHVS, CDR2 FQNEAQ. V was clipped by 3 bases and J by 6 bases, with 15 bases between them. The CDR3 region is CASSFPISYGEQYF. The DNA of the CDR3 is TGTGCCAGCAGCTTCCCAATCTCCTATGGCGAGCAGTACTTC. The entire variable domain, with the rest obtained from reference TRBV7-8 and TRBJ2-7, is as follows: GAGVSQSPRYKVAKRGQDVALRCDPISGHVSLFWYQQALGQGPEFLTYFQNEAQLDKSGLPSDRFFAERPEGSVSTLKIQRTQQEDSAVYLCASSFPISYGEQYFGPGTRLTVT.

The chain uses TRBV6-4 and TRBJ2-7; 7 positions match TRBD2. This CDR3 is 13 amino acids long. Looked up from germline, CDR1 is MRHNA and CDR2 is SNTAGT. V shed 8 bases, J shed 0 bases, and the junction held 4 bases outside the gene matches. The CDR3 loop is CASRGVFSYEQYF. CDR3 nucleotide sequence: TGTGCCAGCCGGGGGGTCTTCTCCTACGAGCAGTACTTC.

CDR3 protein: CASRGQKYEKLFF. The CDR3 DNA is TGTGCCAGTAGGGGACAGAAATATGAAAAACTGTTTTTT. The chain has TRBV19 and TRBJ1-4; 7 nucleotides align to TRBD1. The J segment lost 6 bases and the V segment lost 6 bases, leaving 4 bases of the junction unmatched. The CDR3 contains 13 residues. The germline V gene has CDR1 LNHDA and CDR2 SQIVND (reference sequence).

The gene calls are TRBV2 and TRBJ2-7, with TRBD1 matching 7 bases. The CDR3 runs 15 residues. V lost 7 bases to trimming and J lost 3 bases; unmatched junction nucleotides: 12. Germline-derived CDR1 and CDR2 are SNHLY and FYNNEI. The CDR3 loop reads CASMPRDSSLYEQYF. CDR3 in DNA: TGTGCCAGCATGCCCCGGGACAGCTCTCTCTACGAGCAGTACTTC.

The rearrangement links TRBV30 to TRBJ2-3; 12 nucleotides line up with TRBD2. V was pared by 2 bases and J by 1 base, with 7 bases of the junction left unmatched. Germline values: CDR1 GTSNPN, CDR2 SVGIG (reference sequence). This CDR3 region has 17 residues. CDR3 amino acids: CAWSHRTSGARTDTQYF. The CDR3, as DNA: TGTGCCTGGAGTCACCGGACTAGCGGGGCCCGCACAGATACGCAGTATTTT.

The gene calls are TRBV5-1 and TRBJ2-3, with 8 bases fitting TRBD1. The CDR3 length is 17 residues. Germline-derived CDR1 and CDR2 are SGHRS and YFSETQ. After removal of 2 bases from V and 3 bases from J, the junction contained 11 bases not matched to a gene. CDR3 sequence reads: CASSFLRTGQGTDTQYF. DNA of the CDR3: TGCGCCAGCAGCTTCTTGAGGACAGGGCAAGGGACAGATACGCAGTATTTT.

CDR3 bases: TGTGCCAGCAGCCTTAGATCGACAGGGGGTAATTCACCCCTCCACTTT. Amino acids: CASSLRSTGGNSPLHF. V and J are TRBV7-2 and TRBJ1-6; TRBD1 matches at 9 bases. The germline V gene has CDR1 SGHTA and CDR2 FQGNSA. V lost 5 bases to trimming and J lost 6 bases; unmatched junction nucleotides: 8. The CDR3 covers 16 residues.

V is TRBV15 and J is TRBJ2-3; 8 bases are shared with TRBD1. Germline V gene data show CDR1 as LNHNV and CDR2 as YYDKDF (reference sequence). The CDR3 is made up of 14 amino acids. Losses at the gene ends were 8 bases for V and 4 bases for J; bases not matched to a gene: 8. CDR3 DNA: TGTGCCACCGGGGGACAGGAGATAGCAGATACGCAGTATTTT. It yields the protein CATGGQEIADTQYF. Variable domain in full (rest from reference TRBV15 and TRBJ2-3): DAMVIQNPRYQVTQFGKPVTLSCSQTLNHNVMYWYQQKSSQAPKLLFHYYDKDFNNEADTPDNFQSRRPNTSFCFLDIRSPGLGDTAMYLCATGGQEIADTQYFGPGTRLTVL.

V and J are TRBV7-8 and TRBJ2-7; tentative D call: TRBD2 (5 bases). Trimming cost V 0 bases and J 11 bases, with 11 bases left between them. The germline gives CDR1 SGHVS, CDR2 FQNEAQ. The CDR3 has 12 residues. The DNA of the CDR3 is TGTGCCAGCAGCTTAGCAGACGGGAAGAAGTACTTC. This sequence encodes CASSLADGKKYF.

V and J are TRBV5-1 and TRBJ2-2, with 10 nucleotides matching TRBD1. The CDR3 extends over 18 amino acids. J lost 3 bases, V lost 4 bases, and 12 bases had no gene match. Germline lookup yields CDR1 SGHRS and CDR2 YFSETQ. This CDR3 is CASSGGTGAYGDTGELFF. DNA for the CDR3: TGCGCCAGCAGCGGCGGGACAGGGGCCTATGGGGACACCGGGGAGCTGTTTTTT. Filled out from reference TRBV5-1 and TRBJ2-2, the complete variable domain reads KAGVTQTPRYLIKTRGQQVTLSCSPISGHRSVSWYQQTPGQGLQFLFEYFSETQRNKGNFPGRFSGRQFSNSRSEMNVSTLELGDSALYLCASSGGTGAYGDTGELFFGEGSRLTVL.

This clone was recorded at least ten times. The V and J genes are TRBV5-4 and TRBJ2-5; tentatively, D is TRBD2 (5 bases). V lost 1 base and J lost 4, with 14 bases in between. From germline, CDR1 is SGHNT and CDR2 YYREEE (reference sequence). This CDR3 is built from 15 residues. DNA of the CDR3: TGTGCCAGCAGCTTGCCCGGGATGATCGGAGAGACCCAGTACTTC. Amino acid sequence: CASSLPGMIGETQYF.

This clone was found a few times. The chain combines TRBV9 with TRBJ2-1, with a tentative D call TRBD2 (5 bases). The CDR3 runs to 12 residues. The V gene's germline CDR1 is SGDLS and CDR2 YYNGEE. Trimming removed 4 bases from V and 12 bases from J, with 14 bases in between. The CDR3 region has the DNA TGTGCCAGCAGCTCCGATAGAGGGCGGCAGTTCTTC. Translated, it gives CASSSDRGRQFF.

The CDR3 here is CASSLDGGTEQYF. DNA of the CDR3: TGTGCCAGCAGCTTAGACGGGGGTACAGAGCAGTACTTC. The chain is built from TRBV7-9 and TRBJ2-7; D is perhaps TRBD2 (6 bases). The germline V gene encodes CDR1 SEHNR and CDR2 FQNEAQ (reference sequence). The CDR3 runs to 13 residues. Trimming removed 1 base at V and 7 bases at J, with 11 bases between.

The V and J genes are TRBV9 and TRBJ2-5; possibly TRBD2 for D (5 bases). Germline CDR1 reads SGDLS; CDR2 reads YYNGEE. The V gene lost 4 bases and the J gene lost 11 bases, with 15 bases spanning the gap. This CDR3 contains 12 residues. CDR3 DNA sequence: TGTGCCAGCAGCCCCCTTGGGTGGGAGCAGTACTTC. Amino acid sequence: CASSPLGWEQYF.

About this clone: An end of the junction differs from the germline gene, which may be a read error. J is TRBJ1-1 and V is TRBV29-1, with D maybe TRBD1 (6 bases). This CDR3 is built from 14 residues. Germline values: CDR1 SQVTM, CDR2 ANQGSEA. CDR3 coding DNA: TGCAGCGTAGAAGGACAGAACTTGAACACTGAAGCTTTCTTT. Amino acid sequence: CSVEGQNLNTEAFF.